The sequence of this T cell receptor (beta chain) was determined in a study of post-analysis software for immune sequencing data. Study-wide results and limits: A few TRBV segments occurring more often in patients than controls included TRBV5-6, TRBV5-1 and TRBV20-1.

cDNA libraries of TCR beta carried unique molecular identifiers. TCRdb fed the PCR reads into MiXCR, producing one record per CDR3 protein. The sample yields hundreds of thousands of distinct CDR3 sequences, less than 35% seen once. This CDR3 contains 14 residues. CDR1 SQVTM and CDR2 ANQGSEA come from the germline V gene. V lost 2 bases and J lost 5; bases outside the gene matches: 6. This clonotype was counted only a few times. As yet, its antigen is unknown. The chain carries TRBV29-1 and TRBJ2-5; 9 nucleotides align to TRBD2. The sequencing input was blood. The TCR originated in a girl aged 5 to 17 with multiple sclerosis. The CDR3 protein is CSVEPGLAQETQYF. The CDR3 DNA is TGCAGCGTTGAACCGGGACTAGCCCAGGAGACCCAGTACTTC.